Listed below are T cell receptor beta chains from one sample, sequenced in a study of CD8 T cells in Susac syndrome. TCRdb reprocessed the immunoSEQ multiplex PCR reads via MiXCR and lists one record per CDR3 protein. The data show about 280,000 distinct CDR3 sequences, with 85% seen just once and approximately 0.11% held by the top ten. Sequencing was performed on CD8+ T cells from PBMCs. Every receptor here comes from a human donor with multiple sclerosis. The CDR3 runs from the conserved cysteine through the conserved F or W. Fields, in order: V gene, D gene, clone size, J gene, CDR3 DNA, CDR3 protein. The D gene is left open where the match is weak. Clone size is given for some rows only: seen once, a few or many times, or a class if the clone is expanded.

TRBV2,NA,NA,TRBJ2-1,TGTGCCAGGGGGGGCGATCTCTACAATGAGCAGTTCTTC,CARGGDLYNEQFF
TRBV6-1,NA,NA,TRBJ2-3,TGTGCCAGCAGCGAGAGCGCTAGAATCACAGATACGCAGTATTTT,CASSESARITDTQYF
TRBV24-1,TRBD1,NA,TRBJ2-1,TGTGCCACCAGTGACTACGGGACAGATGAGCAGTTCTTC,CATSDYGTDEQFF
TRBV28,TRBD1,NA,TRBJ1-1,TGTGCCAGCGGAGGACGAGACAGGGGACCGGCCGCTGAAGCTTTCTTT,CASGGRDRGPAAEAFF
TRBV29-1,TRBD1,NA,TRBJ1-2,TGCAGCGTTGACCGGACAGGGGCGGATGGCTACACCTTC,CSVDRTGADGYTF
TRBV9,NA,once,TRBJ1-1,TGTGCCAGCAGCGTAGAACCAGGTGAAGCTTTCTTT,CASSVEPGEAFF
TRBV28,TRBD2,few,TRBJ2-1,TGTGCCAGCAGTTTATTCGGGGGGTACAATGAGCAGTTCTTC,CASSLFGGYNEQFF
TRBV12-3/TRBV12-4,NA,NA,TRBJ2-1,TGTGCCAGCAGTTTGCTGGCCGGGACAAGTGAGCAGTTCTTC,CASSLLAGTSEQFF
TRBV20-1,NA,NA,TRBJ1-4,TGCAGTGCTAGACGGGGCCGAAAGGAAAGACTGTTTTTT,CSARRGRKERLFF
TRBV4-1,TRBD2,NA,TRBJ2-7,TGCGCCAGCAGCCAAGGTCCGACTAGCGGGCCGAGCTCCTACGAGCAGTACTTC,CASSQGPTSGPSSYEQYF
TRBV2,NA,NA,TRBJ2-3,TGTGCCAGCAGCCGTCGGCCGGACCACGCAGATACGCAGTATTTT,CASSRRPDHADTQYF
TRBV5-4,NA,NA,TRBJ2-3,TGTGCCAGCAGCTCGGGAGAAAGAGGAGTCCTCACAGATACGCAGTATTTT,CASSSGERGVLTDTQYF
TRBV30,TRBD1,NA,TRBJ1-3,TGTGCCTGGAGCCAGGGGACAGGGGAAAACACCATATATTTT,CAWSQGTGENTIYF
TRBV6-2/TRBV6-3,NA,NA,TRBJ2-2,TGTGCCAGCAGTTACCCCACCGGGGAGCTGTTTTTT,CASSYPTGELFF
TRBV21-1,NA,NA,TRBJ2-7,TGTGCCAGCAGCAAAGCGCGAGAAGGAGGGTTCAGCGACGAGCAGTACTTC,CASSKAREGGFSDEQYF
TRBV11-2,TRBD2,few,TRBJ2-1,TGTGCCAGCAGCGCCAGACTAGCGTTTGAGCAGTTCTTC,CASSARLAFEQFF
TRBV6-1,NA,NA,TRBJ1-1,TGTGCCAGCAATCCGTGGGGTTTAATGAACACTGAAGCTTTCTTT,CASNPWGLMNTEAFF
TRBV30,NA,NA,TRBJ2-1,TGTGCCTGGTCCTCTTCCCCCAATGAGCAGTTCTTC,CAWSSSPNEQFF
TRBV29-1,NA,NA,TRBJ1-1,TGCAGCGTTGGAGATGGACAGAACACTGAAGCTTTCTTT,CSVGDGQNTEAFF
TRBV9,TRBD1,NA,TRBJ2-1,TGTGCCAGCAGCGTTAGGGCCGGGACAGATGTGCAGTTCTTC,CASSVRAGTDVQFF
TRBV5-5,TRBD1,NA,TRBJ2-4,TGTGCCAGCAGCTTGGCGGGGACAGGGAGGAACATTCAGTACTTC,CASSLAGTGRNIQYF
TRBV6-6,TRBD2,once,TRBJ2-7,TGTGCCAGCAGTGCTACTAGCGGAGTATCCTACGAGCAGTACTTC,CASSATSGVSYEQYF
TRBV7-3,NA,few,TRBJ2-4,TGTGTGTCTGTGTGCATTCAGTACTTC,CVSVCIQYF
TRBV7-2,NA,few,TRBJ2-1,TGTGCCAGCAGCTTATCTGGTGAGCAGTTCTTC,CASSLSGEQFF
TRBV27,NA,NA,TRBJ2-7,TGTGCCAGCAGTCCTTACAGGGTTCCCTACGAGCAGTACTTC,CASSPYRVPYEQYF
TRBV4-1,TRBD1,NA,TRBJ1-2,TGCGCCAGCAGAGGGACAGGGGCTTATGGCTACACCTTC,CASRGTGAYGYTF
TRBV19,NA,NA,TRBJ2-1,TGTGCCAGTACCGCAGTAGGCTCGCCCAATGAGCAGTTCTTC,CASTAVGSPNEQFF
TRBV7-9,TRBD1,NA,TRBJ1-2,TGTGCCAGCAGCAGAGTACCTAGACGGGGGCAGGGGGCGAACGGCTACACCTTC,CASSRVPRRGQGANGYTF
TRBV20-1,TRBD1,NA,TRBJ2-1,TGCAGTGCTAGAGAAGGGACAGGCTACAATGAGCAGTTCTTC,CSAREGTGYNEQFF
TRBV7-9,NA,NA,TRBJ1-1,TGTGCCAGCAGCTACTCCGGGTCCACTGAAGCTTTCTTT,CASSYSGSTEAFF
TRBV24-1,NA,NA,TRBJ2-6,TGTGCCACCAGTTCCCCTCTGAGCTCTGGGGCCAACGTCCTGACTTTC,CATSSPLSSGANVLTF
TRBV20-1,NA,NA,TRBJ2-1,TGCAGTGCTAGAGAGCCGTTGGACTCGACCGTCCCAAATGAGCAGTTCTTC,CSAREPLDSTVPNEQFF
TRBV9,NA,NA,TRBJ2-1,TGTGCCAGCGGCAATCAAGAGTTCTTC,CASGNQEFF
TRBV10-3,NA,NA,TRBJ2-7,TGTGCCATCAGTGAGTCGATATCTCCTCGGGAGCAGTACTTC,CAISESISPREQYF
TRBV7-6,NA,once,TRBJ2-2,TGTGCCAGCAGCGAAGGGAGCGTGGAGCTGTTTTTT,CASSEGSVELFF
TRBV6-5,NA,NA,TRBJ2-7,TGTGCCAGCAGTTTAACCGGGGTAACCTACGAGCAGTACTTC,CASSLTGVTYEQYF
TRBV6-1,TRBD2,few,TRBJ2-7,TGTGCCAGCAGTGAAATAGCGGGGAGCTCCTACGAGCAGTACTTC,CASSEIAGSSYEQYF
TRBV3-1,NA,NA,TRBJ2-1,TGTGCCAGCAGCCAAGCTGCGACACCTTACAATGAGCAGTTCTTC,CASSQAATPYNEQFF
TRBV20-1,TRBD2,NA,TRBJ2-1,TGCAGTGCTAGAGGGACTAGCGGGAGGTTCACCTACAATGAGCAGTTCTTC,CSARGTSGRFTYNEQFF